The entry below gives a single T cell receptor beta chain sequence along with its context. This sample was taken from a study of blood T cell repertoires in COVID-19. Assay used: immunoSEQ multiplex PCR; TCRdb lists only in-frame clones, some missing. The sample has 130,000 to 150,000 clones; approximately 86% are singletons. The junction had 4 bases not matched to a gene; V was cut back by 0 bases and J by 2 bases. CDR1 is SGHRS, CDR2 YFSETQ, per germline. This CDR3 has 15 amino acids. The chain links TRBV5-1 to TRBJ2-5; 7 bases are shared with TRBD1. The receptor comes from a woman in her forties or fifties with acute or convalescent COVID-19. Material for sequencing was peripheral blood. The CDR3 here is CASSLVPGQQETQYF. The CDR3 DNA sequence: TGCGCCAGCAGCTTGGTACCGGGACAGCAAGAGACCCAGTACTTC.